This T cell receptor (beta chain) was identified in a study of graft-versus-host responses after intestinal transplantation. The study, taken as a whole, reports: There were GvH clones found in recipient marrow, and some of them appeared first in ileum or blood.

For this clone: Its antigen remains unknown.

Libraries were prepared by immunoSEQ multiplex PCR; TCRdb keeps only in-frame clonotypes and omits some of them. This table has approximately 99,000 clones, roughly nine tenths appearing once. Sequencing was performed on unstimulated CD4+ T cells sorted from spleen or lymph node cells, taken before transplant. This clonotype originated in a human donor who was the organ donor for an intestinal transplant.

The CDR3 region has the DNA TGCGCCAGCAGCTTAGCGGGACAGGGGTTAGATTCCTATGGCTACACCTTC. Amino acids: CASSLAGQGLDSYGYTF. V gene TRBV5-1 combines with J gene TRBJ1-2; TRBD1 agrees at 10 bases. This CDR3 has 17 residues. Germline V gives CDR1 SGHRS, CDR2 YFSETQ. The junction had 11 bases not matched to a gene; V was cut back by 2 bases and J by 4 bases.